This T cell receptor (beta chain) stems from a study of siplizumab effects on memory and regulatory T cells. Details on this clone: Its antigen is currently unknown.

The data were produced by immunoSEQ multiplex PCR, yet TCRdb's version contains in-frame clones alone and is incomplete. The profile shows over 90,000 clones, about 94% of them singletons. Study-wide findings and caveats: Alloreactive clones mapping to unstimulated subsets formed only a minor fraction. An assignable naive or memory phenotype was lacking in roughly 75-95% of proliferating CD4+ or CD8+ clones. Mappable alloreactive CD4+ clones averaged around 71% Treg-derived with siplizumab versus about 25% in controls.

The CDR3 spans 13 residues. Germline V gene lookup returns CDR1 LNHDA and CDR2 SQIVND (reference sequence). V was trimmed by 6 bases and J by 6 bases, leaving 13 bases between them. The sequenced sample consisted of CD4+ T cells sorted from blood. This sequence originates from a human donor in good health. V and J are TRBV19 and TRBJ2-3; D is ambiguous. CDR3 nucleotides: TGTGCCAGTAGAGTCGCCGGCGCGGATACGCAGTATTTT. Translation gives CASRVAGADTQYF.